This TCR beta chain comes out of a study of blood T cell repertoires in COVID-19. Study-level background: The United States, Italy and Spain supplied acute and convalescent COVID-19 samples.

V lost 3 bases to trimming and J lost 4 bases, with 13 bases between them. The CDR3 length is 15 residues. Looked up from germline, CDR1 is MDHEN and CDR2 is SYDVKM. Those enrolled, adults aged about 18 to 89 years, came from 20 to 25 US areas. Recovered status applied to Cohort 3 donors who had two consecutive negative PCRs. It also applied to those with clearance or with symptom resolution. In the original workflow: Reference gene primer amplification gave estimated nucleated cell counts. The method was immunoSEQ multiplex PCR; TCRdb's version includes in-frame clones alone and lacks a portion of them. The D gene and trimming were derived from the DNA, and the V and J assignments and clone size from that table. The repertoire includes around 300,000 clones, 85% of them detected once, and about 2.3% sits in the top ten.

The sequenced sample was PBMCs or T cells enriched from blood (not recorded which). The sequence derives from a woman aged 45-60 years who had recovered from COVID-19. The chain combines TRBV28 with TRBJ1-5, with D unresolved. The CDR3 DNA is TGTGCCAGCAGTTTCCTCCCCGGAGGTAATCAGCCCCAGCATTTT. It codes for CASSFLPGGNQPQHF.